A single sample gave rise to the 13 T cell receptor beta chains below, sequenced in a study of Ad26.COV2.S vaccination and SARS-CoV-2 variants. The assay was immunoSEQ multiplex PCR, and TCRdb's table has in-frame clones only and misses some. The sample has a few hundred thousand clones, around nine tenths seen once. Treatment denoted: roughly 20 received Ad26.COV2.S at low or high dose, single or two shots; about 5 received placebo; per-sample allocation not given. Day 63 following the first vaccine or placebo injection was when the samples were taken. The specimen comprised peripheral blood, sampled in a trial of Ad26.COV2.S vaccine versus placebo. The receptors stem from a person between 18 and 60 years old who received the Ad26.COV2.S COVID-19 vaccine or a placebo.

The chain carries TRBV2 and TRBJ1-2; 12 nucleotides match TRBD1. Per the germline V gene, CDR1 is SNHLY and CDR2 is FYNNEI. The CDR3 spans 13 residues. Trimming took 8 bases from V and 7 from J; bases not matched to a gene: 5. CDR3 sequence reads: CASGTGGFFGYTF. In DNA form, the CDR3 reads TGTGCCAGCGGGACAGGGGGCTTTTTTGGCTACACCTTC. The entire variable domain, with the rest obtained from reference TRBV2 and TRBJ1-2, is as follows: EPEVTQTPSHQVTQMGQEVILRCVPISNHLYFYWYRQILGQKVEFLVSFYNNEISEKSEIFDDQFSVERPDGSNFTLKIRSTKLEDSAMYFCASGTGGFFGYTFGSGTRLTVV.

The gene calls are TRBV10-1 and TRBJ1-5; no clear D gene. Germline values: CDR1 WNHNN, CDR2 SYGVQD (reference sequence). Trimming left V 5 bases short and J 0 bases short, with 11 bases between. The CDR3 sequence is 15 residues long. CDR3 DNA sequence: TGCGCCAGCAGTTTGGATAGTTTTAGCAATCAGCCCCAGCATTTT. Amino acid sequence: CASSLDSFSNQPQHF.

The rearrangement links TRBV18 to TRBJ1-1; weak D call: TRBD1 (5 bases). The V end was cut by 6 bases, the J end by 5 bases, with 16 bases between. CDR1 and CDR2 from the germline V gene are KGHSH and LQKENI. The CDR3 sequence is 14 residues long. Written as DNA, the CDR3 is TGTGCCAGCTCCCCAAAGACAGCGCCAACTGAAGCTTTCTTT. Its translation: CASSPKTAPTEAFF.

This clone has just one count. V usage is TRBV7-6 and J usage is TRBJ1-6, with D hard to call. V was shortened by 5 bases and J by 6 bases, with 5 bases between the two germline ends. There are 12 residues in the CDR3. Germline values: CDR1 SGHVS, CDR2 FNYEAQ. CDR3 nucleotide sequence: TGTGCCAGCAGCCACCCTAATTCACCCCTCCACTTT. Amino acids: CASSHPNSPLHF.

The chain uses TRBV7-3 and TRBJ1-2; D may be TRBD1 (5 bases). Germline loops: CDR1 SGHTA, CDR2 FQGTGA. This CDR3 spans 15 amino acids. The germline V and J ends were trimmed by 5 bases and 0 bases, with 13 bases remaining between them. CDR3 amino acids: CASSPTGGTNYGYTF. The DNA of the CDR3 is TGTGCCAGCAGCCCCACCGGGGGGACTAACTATGGCTACACCTTC.

V and J are TRBV4-1 and TRBJ1-3, with TRBD1 matching over 7 bases. CDR3 size: 16 residues. Trimming cost V 0 bases and J 8 bases; bases outside gene matches: 10. Germline CDR1 reads MGHRA; CDR2 reads YSYEKL. DNA of the CDR3: TGCGCCAGCAGCCAAGAAAAGAACAGGGGAATTGACACCATATATTTT. Its protein product is CASSQEKNRGIDTIYF.

The genes are TRBV30 and TRBJ1-1, with D perhaps TRBD1 (6 bases). The CDR3 is made up of 14 amino acids. Germline V gene lookup returns CDR1 GTSNPN and CDR2 SVGIG (reference sequence). The V gene lost 0 bases and the J gene lost 3 bases, with 11 bases spanning the gap. The chain's CDR3 is CAWSVGQRDTEAFF. CDR3 DNA: TGTGCCTGGAGTGTAGGACAGCGCGACACTGAAGCTTTCTTT.

V and J are TRBV19 and TRBJ2-2; 7 nucleotides agree with TRBD2. From germline, CDR1 is LNHDA and CDR2 SQIVND (reference sequence). J was trimmed by 8 bases and V by 6 bases; bases with no gene match: 12. This CDR3 spans 15 amino acids. The CDR3 sequence is CASSPGGHYGGELFF. As DNA, the CDR3 is TGTGCCAGTAGCCCGGGAGGTCATTACGGGGGGGAGCTGTTTTTT.

The rearrangement joins TRBV7-9 to TRBJ2-7; D could derive from TRBD1 or TRBD2 (5 bases each). The germline V gene has CDR1 SEHNR and CDR2 FQNEAQ (reference sequence). Trimming shortened V by 1 base and J by 2 bases, and 24 bases separated the two germline ends. This CDR3 spans 19 amino acids. The CDR3 region is CASSLVRDLGNEITYEQYF. The CDR3 coding sequence is TGTGCCAGCAGCTTAGTAAGGGACCTAGGTAATGAGATAACCTACGAGCAGTACTTC.

Note on this clone: Other DNA sequences from this sample encode an identical CDR3 as well. The chain links TRBV18 to TRBJ2-6; TRBD2 might be the D (6 bases). The CDR3 covers 15 residues. Per the germline V gene, CDR1 is KGHSH and CDR2 is LQKENI. Deletions cut 3 bases from V and 4 bases from J, with 10 bases between. The CDR3 protein is CASSPGGAGANVLTF. CDR3 DNA: TGTGCCAGCTCACCGGGGGGTGCCGGGGCCAACGTCCTGACTTTC.

The chain joins TRBV19 to TRBJ2-5, with D perhaps matching TRBD1 or TRBD2 (5 bases each). The CDR3 extends over 14 amino acids. V lost 5 bases, J lost 4 bases, and 14 bases lay in between. Per germline, CDR1 LNHDA and CDR2 SQIVND (reference sequence). CDR3 sequence: CASSPTGGGETQYF. Here the CDR3 DNA reads TGTGCCAGTAGTCCCACGGGTGGGGGAGAGACCCAGTACTTC.

The chain couples TRBV7-8 to TRBJ2-2, with D unclear. There are 15 residues in the CDR3. The germline gives CDR1 SGHVS, CDR2 FQNEAQ. Trimming left V 1 base short and J 8 bases short, with 14 bases between. The CDR3, as DNA: TGTGCCAGCAGCTTAGTTTCGACTGGCGGTGGGGAGCTGTTTTTT. This codes for CASSLVSTGGGELFF.

This clone appeared a few times. V and J are TRBV7-9 and TRBJ1-3; D ambiguous. The CDR3 has 12 amino acids. V was shortened by 7 bases and J by 4 bases, with 8 bases between the two germline ends. Germline CDR1 reads SEHNR; CDR2 reads FQNEAQ (reference sequence). The DNA of the CDR3 is TGTGCCAGCACCCTCTGGGGAAACACCATATATTTT. Translation: CASTLWGNTIYF.